Each of the 8 T cell receptor beta chains below was sequenced from the same sample in a study of T cell responses to AZD1222 COVID-19 vaccine. The protocol was immunoSEQ multiplex PCR, while the TCRdb copy is restricted to in-frame clones and leaves out a portion. The sample includes tens of thousands of clones, more than 60% seen only once; the top ten take less than 4.5%. The specimen was peripheral blood, collected 28 days after the second AZD1222 dose. The receptors here all came from an adult who received the AZD1222 COVID-19 vaccine.

This chain joins TRBV7-2 and TRBJ1-3, with D perhaps TRBD1 (6 bases). CDR1 is SGHTA and CDR2 is FQGNSA in the germline V gene. The CDR3 runs to 15 residues. V lost 4 bases and J lost 4, with 14 bases in between. DNA of the CDR3: TGTGCCAGCAGCTGGGGTTTGGGGGGCGGAAACACCATATATTTT. It specifies CASSWGLGGGNTIYF.

The chain uses TRBV6-5 and TRBJ2-7; D call uncertain. V lost 6 bases, J lost 3 bases, and 15 bases lay in between. The CDR3 totals 14 residues. CDR1 is MNHEY, CDR2 SVGAGI, per germline. The CDR3 here is CASSHPPGNYEQYF. Here the CDR3 DNA reads TGTGCCAGCAGCCATCCCCCGGGTAACTACGAGCAGTACTTC.

The chain uses TRBV14 and TRBJ2-5; D possibly matches TRBD1 or TRBD2 (5 bases each). Trimming cost V 7 bases and J 4 bases, with 10 bases left between them. Germline assignment: CDR1 SGHDN and CDR2 FVKESK. The CDR3 is made up of 12 amino acids. CDR3 residues: CASNRGGETQYF. CDR3 DNA sequence: TGTGCCAGCAATCGGGGCGGAGAGACCCAGTACTTC.

The chain couples TRBV7-2 to TRBJ1-2; D is uncertain. Trimming left V 2 bases short and J 1 base short, with 11 bases between. In germline, CDR1 is SGHTA, CDR2 FQGNSA. This CDR3 is 15 amino acids long. In DNA, the CDR3 is TGTGCCAGCAGCTTAAGCTCAGGCCTTAACTATGGCTACACCTTC. Protein: CASSLSSGLNYGYTF.

This chain links TRBV27 with TRBJ1-4, with D tentatively TRBD1 (5 bases). CDR3 length: 14 residues. Germline CDR1 MNHEY, CDR2 SMNVEV (reference sequence). V lost 5 bases to trimming and J lost 3 bases, with 10 bases between them. The CDR3 DNA is TGTGCCAGCAGTCTTTTGGGGGCTAATGAAAAACTGTTTTTT. Amino acid sequence: CASSLLGANEKLFF.

The rearrangement links TRBV6-6 to TRBJ2-1; the D call may be TRBD1 or TRBD2 (7 bases each). V was cut by 6 bases and J by 5 bases, with 17 bases left in between. The CDR3 sequence is 15 residues long. CDR1 is MNHNY and CDR2 is SVGAGI in the germline V gene (reference sequence). The DNA for the CDR3 is TGTGCCAGCAGCTCTATCAGGGGGGGAAACAATGAGCAGTTCTTC. Protein product: CASSSIRGGNNEQFF.

This clone is categorized as medium-sized. The chain uses TRBV5-1 and TRBJ2-1; the match to TRBD2 covers 12 bases. This CDR3 region has 16 residues. Germline trimming cut 2 bases from V and 3 bases from J; bases unmatched to any gene: 3. Per the germline V gene, CDR1 is SGHRS and CDR2 is YFSETQ. The CDR3 sequence: CASSFILAGGYNEQFF. The CDR3 nucleotides are TGCGCCAGCAGCTTCATACTAGCGGGGGGCTACAATGAGCAGTTCTTC.

The chain combines TRBV19 with TRBJ1-1; D not resolved. The ends were cut back, 1 base at V and 3 bases at J, with 6 bases in the middle. The CDR3 contains 13 residues. The V gene's germline CDR1 is LNHDA and CDR2 SQIVND (reference sequence). The CDR3 region has the DNA TGTGCCAGTAGTATAGTCGGCCACACTGAAGCTTTCTTT. Translated: CASSIVGHTEAFF.